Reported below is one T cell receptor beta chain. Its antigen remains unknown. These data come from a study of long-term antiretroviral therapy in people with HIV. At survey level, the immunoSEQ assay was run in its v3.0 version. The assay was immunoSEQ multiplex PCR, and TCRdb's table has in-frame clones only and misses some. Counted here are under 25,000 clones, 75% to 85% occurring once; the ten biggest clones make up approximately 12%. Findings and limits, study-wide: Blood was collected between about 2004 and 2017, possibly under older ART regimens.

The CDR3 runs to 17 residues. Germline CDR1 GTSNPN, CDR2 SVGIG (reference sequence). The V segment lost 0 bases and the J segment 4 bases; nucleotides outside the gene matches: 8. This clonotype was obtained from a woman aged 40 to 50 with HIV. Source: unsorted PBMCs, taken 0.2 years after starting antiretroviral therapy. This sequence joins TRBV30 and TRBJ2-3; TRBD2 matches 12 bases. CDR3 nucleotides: TGTGCCTGGAGTGTGAGTAGGACTAGCGGGACCCCAGATACGCAGTATTTT. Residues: CAWSVSRTSGTPDTQYF.